The 2 T cell receptor beta chains below come from one sample, sequenced in a study of control samples from healthy donors and cancer patients. TCRdb's copy holds only in-frame clones and misses some; the assay was immunoSEQ multiplex PCR. The sample has around 76,000 clones, less than 95% seen once. The sample was blood. The receptors derive from a woman aged 35 to 49 in good health.

The chain is built from TRBV6-5 and TRBJ1-2, with no clear D. Germline V gene lookup returns CDR1 MNHEY and CDR2 SVGAGI. The CDR3 covers 14 residues. Trimming cost V 4 bases and J 2 bases, with 11 bases left between them. In DNA form, the CDR3 reads TGTGCCAGCAGTTCAAGCGGCAGAAACTATGGCTACACCTTC. It encodes CASSSSGRNYGYTF.

The chain combines TRBV15 with TRBJ1-2; tentatively, D is TRBD1 (5 bases). Germline assignment: CDR1 LNHNV and CDR2 YYDKDF (reference sequence). V was cut by 5 bases and J by 7 bases, with 14 bases left in between. This CDR3 has 13 amino acids. The chain's CDR3 is CATSPMRGSGYTF. The CDR3 DNA sequence: TGTGCCACCAGCCCTATGAGGGGCAGTGGCTACACCTTC.